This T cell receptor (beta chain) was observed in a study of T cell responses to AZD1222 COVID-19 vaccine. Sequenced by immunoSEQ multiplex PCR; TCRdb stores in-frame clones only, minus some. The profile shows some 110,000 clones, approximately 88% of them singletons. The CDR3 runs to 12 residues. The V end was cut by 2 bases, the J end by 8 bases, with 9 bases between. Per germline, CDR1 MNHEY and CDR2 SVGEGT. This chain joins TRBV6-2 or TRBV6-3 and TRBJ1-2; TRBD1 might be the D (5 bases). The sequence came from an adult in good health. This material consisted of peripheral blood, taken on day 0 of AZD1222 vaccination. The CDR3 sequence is CASSYARGGYTF. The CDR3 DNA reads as TGTGCCAGCAGTTACGCTAGGGGCGGCTACACCTTC.